This T cell receptor beta chain was retrieved from a study of blood T cell repertoires in COVID-19. Across the whole study: Sites across the United States, Italy and Spain contributed samples from acute and convalescent COVID-19.

This CDR3 spans 12 amino acids. Germline CDR1 reads MDHEN; CDR2 reads SYDVKM. V lost 10 bases to trimming and J lost 3 bases, with 12 bases between them. Per the original methods: Reference gene primer amplification yielded estimated nucleated cell counts. Some clones are missing from TCRdb's copy, which holds only in-frame ones; the method was immunoSEQ multiplex PCR. V, J and clone size were drawn from that table, and D and trimming were deduced from the DNA. The repertoire holds some 140,000 clones, with around 76% as singletons. This sequence joins TRBV28 and TRBJ1-1; D remains unclear. This TCR was sampled from an elderly man with acute or convalescent COVID-19. Material for sequencing was peripheral blood. In DNA, the CDR3 is TGTGCCACCCTTTCGACTTACACTGAAGCTTTCTTT. As protein: CATLSTYTEAFF.